This T cell receptor (beta chain) was obtained from a study of blood T cell repertoires in COVID-19. The CDR3 length is 15 residues. Germline V gives CDR1 MNHEY, CDR2 SMNVEV (reference sequence). The V end was cut by 2 bases, the J end by 5 bases, with 12 bases between. The table came from immunoSEQ multiplex PCR; TCRdb's copy has only in-frame clones and leaves some out. The sample has just over 350,000 clones; roughly 90% are singletons. Material for sequencing was PBMCs or T cells enriched from blood (not recorded which). The chain is built from TRBV27 and TRBJ2-2, with D possibly TRBD1 on 6 matching bases. The TCR sequence derives from a woman in her 30s who had recovered from COVID-19. CDR3 sequence reads: CASSLRDIPTGELFF. DNA for the CDR3: TGTGCCAGCAGTTTACGGGACATACCGACCGGGGAGCTGTTTTTT.